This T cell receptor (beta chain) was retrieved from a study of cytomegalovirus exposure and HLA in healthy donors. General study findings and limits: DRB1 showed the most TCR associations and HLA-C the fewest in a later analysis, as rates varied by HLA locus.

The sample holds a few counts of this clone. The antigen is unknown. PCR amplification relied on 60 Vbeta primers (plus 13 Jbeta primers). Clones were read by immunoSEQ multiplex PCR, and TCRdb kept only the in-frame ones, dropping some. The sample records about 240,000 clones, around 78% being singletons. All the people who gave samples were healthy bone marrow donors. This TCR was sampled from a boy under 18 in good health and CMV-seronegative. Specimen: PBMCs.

CDR3 nucleotide sequence: TGTGCCAGCAGTTCCCGAGGCGGGAGGATCGCTACCTACGAGCAGTACTTC. Translated: CASSSRGGRIATYEQYF. This chain joins TRBV27 and TRBJ2-7, with 8 bases that match TRBD2. The CDR3 runs 17 residues. Germline CDR1 reads MNHEY; CDR2 reads SMNVEV (reference sequence). V gave up 4 bases and J gave up 2 bases; unmatched junction bases: 13.